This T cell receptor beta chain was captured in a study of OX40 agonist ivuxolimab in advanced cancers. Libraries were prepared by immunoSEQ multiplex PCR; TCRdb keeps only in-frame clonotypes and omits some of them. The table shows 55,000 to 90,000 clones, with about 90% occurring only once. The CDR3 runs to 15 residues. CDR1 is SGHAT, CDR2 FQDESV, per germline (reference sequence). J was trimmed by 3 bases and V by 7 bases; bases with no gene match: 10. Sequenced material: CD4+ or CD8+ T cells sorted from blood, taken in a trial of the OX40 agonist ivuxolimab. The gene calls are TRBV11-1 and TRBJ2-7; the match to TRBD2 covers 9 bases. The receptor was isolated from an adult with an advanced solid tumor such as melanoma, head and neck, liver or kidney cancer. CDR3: CASNSRAGGDYEQYF. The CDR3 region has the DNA TGTGCCAGCAACTCGAGAGCGGGAGGTGACTACGAGCAGTACTTC.